Listed here are 20 T cell receptor beta chains from one sample, sequenced in a study of T cell repertoires in cytomegalovirus infection. TCRdb re-analysed the reads in MiXCR, keeping a single row per CDR3 protein. This sample has 200,000 to 250,000 distinct CDR3 sequences, with 38% found just once. These receptors' targets are unknown. The specimen comprised CD8+ T cells from cultured PBMCs, sampled from culture after CMV antigen stimulation. The origin of the receptors is a human donor in good health (CMV status not recorded). Some clones in this sample may be carry-over from other donors' samples.

The V gene is TRBV10-3, the J gene TRBJ2-7; the match to TRBD1 covers 7 bases. Germline V gene lookup returns CDR1 ENHRY and CDR2 SYGVKD. V lost 11 bases and J lost 2; bases outside the gene matches: 9. The CDR3 totals 13 residues. The CDR3 bases are TGTGCCTTAGGTCGGGACAGCACCTACGAGCAGTACTTC. Protein: CALGRDSTYEQYF.

This clonotype came up a few times. The chain carries TRBV7-8 and TRBJ1-1, with 7 nucleotides matching TRBD1. Trimming removed 4 bases from V and 11 bases from J; junction bases left unmatched: 7. CDR1 and CDR2 from the germline V gene are SGHVS and FQNEAQ. The CDR3 has 12 residues. CDR3 nucleotides: TGTGCCAGCAGCTGGGGACAGCCAGAGGCTTTCTTT. Protein product: CASSWGQPEAFF.

The chain joins TRBV3-1 to TRBJ2-2; D unclear. The CDR3 totals 12 residues. Germline values: CDR1 LGHDT, CDR2 YNNKEL (reference sequence). Trimming took off 1 base at V and 7 bases at J, with 4 bases between the two ends. The CDR3 bases are TGTGCCAGCAGCCAAGGGATCGGGGAGCTGTTTTTT. Encoded protein: CASSQGIGELFF.

This clonotype was counted many times. The chain recombines TRBV6-7 with TRBJ2-7; D is unresolved. TRBV6-7 is an open reading frame, and its role is uncertain. The CDR3 length is 11 residues. Deletions cut 1 base from V and 4 bases from J, with 2 bases between. Written as DNA, the CDR3 is TGTGCCAGCAGTTACTTTTACGAGCAGTACTTC. Its protein is CASSYFYEQYF.

The sample holds a few counts of this clonotype. The chain has TRBV5-6 and TRBJ2-7; no firm D call. The CDR3 consists of 13 residues. Per the germline V gene, CDR1 is SGHDT and CDR2 is YYEEEE. Deletions cut 0 bases from V and 3 bases from J, with 7 bases between. In DNA form, the CDR3 reads TGTGCCAGCAGCTTGGAGGCTTACTACGAGCAGTACTTC. This translates into CASSLEAYYEQYF.

A note on this clonotype: An end of the junction does not agree with germline; a read error may underlie this. CDR3 amino acids: CARSVVASVGYEQYF. DNA of the CDR3: TGTGCCAGAAGTGTCGTGGCTAGCGTGGGCTACGAGCAGTACTTC. The chain is built from TRBV6-1 and TRBJ2-7; weak D call: TRBD2 (6 bases). The CDR3 spans 15 residues. The germline gives CDR1 MNHNS, CDR2 SASEGT.

To note about this clonotype: An end of the junction differs from the germline gene, which may be a read error. This chain connects TRBV7-6 to TRBJ2-3; unclear D gene. CDR3 size: 15 residues. Germline CDR1 is SGHVS and CDR2 is FNYEAQ. CDR3 in DNA: TGTGCCAGCAGCTTAGCTGGAAGTCACGCAGAGACGCCGTATTTT. Translating it yields CASSLAGSHAETPYF. Full variable domain (rest looked up from reference TRBV7-6 and TRBJ2-3): GAGVSQSPRYKVTKRGQDVALRCDPISGHVSLYWYRQALGQGPEFLTYFNYEAQQDKSGLPNDRFSAERPEGSISTLTIQRTEQRDSAMYRCASSLAGSHAETPYFGPGTRLTVL.

This clonotype was found a few times. The chain employs TRBV12-3 or TRBV12-4 and TRBJ1-5, with D possibly being TRBD1 (6 bases). Trimming shortened V by 1 base and J by 5 bases, and 12 bases separated the two germline ends. CDR3 length: 15 residues. DNA for the CDR3: TGTGCCAGCAGTTTAGAGGCAGGGGTTCATCAGCCCCAGCATTTT. Amino acids: CASSLEAGVHQPQHF.

This clonotype was found a few times. The chain combines TRBV27 with TRBJ1-2, with D possibly TRBD1 on 6 matching bases. The CDR3 runs to 17 residues. The V gene's germline CDR1 is MNHEY and CDR2 SMNVEV (reference sequence). Trimming removed 1 base from V and 5 bases from J, with 20 bases in between. The CDR3 loop is CASSLFGTPDWGYGYTF. The DNA for the CDR3 is TGTGCCAGCAGTTTATTCGGGACACCTGATTGGGGATATGGCTACACCTTC.

The CDR3 loop is CASSTSGGYEQYF. In DNA form, the CDR3 reads TGTGCCAGCAGCACTAGCGGGGGATACGAGCAGTACTTC. The chain carries TRBV7-9 and TRBJ2-7, with TRBD2 matching 11 bases. The CDR3 is 13 amino acids. Germline values: CDR1 SEHNR, CDR2 FQNEAQ (reference sequence). Trimming cost V 5 bases and J 4 bases; bases outside gene matches: 1.

This clonotype was found once. V usage is TRBV9 and J usage is TRBJ2-5, with D uncertain. The CDR3 spans 12 residues. V lost 0 bases, J lost 5 bases, and 5 bases lay in between. Germline V gives CDR1 SGDLS, CDR2 YYNGEE. The CDR3 reads CASSVDRETQYF. CDR3 DNA: TGTGCCAGCAGCGTAGACCGGGAGACCCAGTACTTC.

The chain recombines TRBV29-1 with TRBJ2-1; 14 bases map to TRBD2. V was pared by 3 bases and J by 2 bases, with 0 bases of the junction left unmatched. The CDR3 sequence is 15 residues long. The germline CDR1 and CDR2 sequences are SQVTM and ANQGSEA. As DNA, the CDR3 is TGCAGCGTTGAGGGACTAGCGGGAGCCTACAATGAGCAGTTCTTC. Translation: CSVEGLAGAYNEQFF.

The CDR3 reads CASSPRAENTIYF. In DNA form, the CDR3 reads TGTGCCAGCAGCCCAAGGGCTGAAAACACCATATATTTT. This chain links TRBV7-4 with TRBJ1-3; no reliable D call. The CDR3 length is 13 residues. Germline V gene lookup returns CDR1 SGHVT and CDR2 SQSDAQ. Trimming cost V 5 bases and J 6 bases, with 11 bases left between them.

This clonotype turned up a few times. This chain links TRBV15 with TRBJ2-1; possibly TRBD2 for D (5 bases). Per the germline V gene, CDR1 is LNHNV and CDR2 is YYDKDF (reference sequence). This CDR3 region has 13 residues. Trimming removed 2 bases from V and 6 bases from J, with 8 bases in between. CDR3 region: CATSRSGGNEQFF. The CDR3 DNA reads TGTGCCACCAGCAGAAGTGGAGGCAATGAGCAGTTCTTC.

The chain is built from TRBV7-9 and TRBJ2-4, with 9 bases aligning to TRBD1. With V trimmed by 4 bases and J by 7 bases, 23 bases remained unmatched. The CDR3 loop spans 20 amino acids. Per the germline V gene, CDR1 is SEHNR and CDR2 is FQNEAQ (reference sequence). CDR3 amino acids: CASSSTTTGTGKDRPNIQYF. CDR3 DNA: TGTGCCAGCAGCTCCACAACTACCGGGACAGGGAAAGATCGTCCGAACATTCAGTACTTC.

This clonotype was seen only a few times. This chain links TRBV7-9 with TRBJ2-1; D gene unclear. V lost 6 bases and J 3 bases, leaving 21 bases between the germline ends. The CDR3 spans 17 residues. CDR1 and CDR2 from the germline V gene are SEHNR and FQNEAQ (reference sequence). In DNA, the CDR3 is TGTGCCAGCAGTCCCCCAGAGCAAGGCCCCCTCTACAATGAGCAGTTCTTC. Translating it yields CASSPPEQGPLYNEQFF. The full variable domain, rest sourced from reference TRBV7-9 and TRBJ2-1, is DTGVSQNPRHKITKRGQNVTFRCDPISEHNRLYWYRQTLGQGPEFLTYFQNEAQLEKSRLLSDRFSAERPKGSFSTLEIQRTEQGDSAMYLCASSPPEQGPLYNEQFFGPGTRLTVL.

This clonotype was counted between two and nine times. The chain couples TRBV12-3 or TRBV12-4 to TRBJ2-7; D ambiguous. The V end lost 3 bases, the J end lost 1 base, and 7 bases lay between the germline ends. CDR3 length: 13 amino acids. For the CDR3, the DNA is TGTGCCAGCAGTTTTGCTGAGTCCTACGAGCAGTACTTC. As protein: CASSFAESYEQYF.

V usage is TRBV7-3 and J usage is TRBJ1-1; D is ambiguous. The ends were cut back, 0 bases at V and 4 bases at J, with 12 bases in the middle. The CDR3 runs 15 residues. CDR1 SGHTA and CDR2 FQGTGA come from the germline V gene. As DNA, the CDR3 is TGTGCCAGCAGCTTAACGGCCCTGGGGAGCACTGAAGCTTTCTTT. It codes for CASSLTALGSTEAFF.

This clonotype has more than one count but fewer than ten. V gene TRBV6-2 or TRBV6-3 combines with J gene TRBJ1-5; unclear D gene. Germline V gene sequence: CDR1 MNHEY, CDR2 SVGEGT. V was shortened by 0 bases and J by 2 bases, with 20 bases between the two germline ends. The CDR3 runs 19 residues. The CDR3 DNA reads as TGTGCCAGCAGTTACTCGTTTCTGTGGGAGACGACGGGCAATCAGCCCCAGCATTTT. Protein product: CASSYSFLWETTGNQPQHF.

V usage is TRBV6-5 and J usage is TRBJ2-7; D gene ambiguous. The length of the CDR3 is 12 residues. CDR1 and CDR2 (germline): MNHEY, SVGAGI. V was clipped by 4 bases and J by 5 bases, with 9 bases between them. CDR3 residues: CASSSRSNEQYF. For the CDR3, the DNA is TGTGCCAGCAGTTCGAGGAGCAACGAGCAGTACTTC.